This TCR beta chain was identified during a study of T-cell memory formation after mild COVID-19 (dated by TCRdb to about 2021). Some background on the complete study: TCR sequence clusters from the two donors were found to be largely donor specific. In two donors, T-cell clones that expanded and contracted after mild COVID-19 were tracked by sequencing TCRalpha and TCRbeta repertoires over time. Two young, previously healthy adult volunteers made up the cohort, one male and one female. Overall results and qualifications from the work: Whether the second-wave clones peaking on day 37 were SARS-CoV-2 specific was not confirmed. Only two mild cases were covered in the study, and larger cohorts including severe cases with pre-infection samples were considered necessary. Some responding clones were detected in pre-infection memory, which suggested that pre-existing cross-reactive memory T cells had joined the SARS-CoV-2 response. Clones that contracted from day 15 to 85 showed balanced CD4/CD8 phenotypes, whereas a second wave of clones that expanded from day 15 to 37 leaned towards CD4+. Contracting CD4+ clones were located mainly in the CM and EM memory subsets, whereas CD8+ clones were found to be enriched in EMRA.

PBMCs were isolated by Ficoll-Paque density gradient centrifugation. As regards this clonotype: Its antigen remains undetermined. Base qualities are not at hand, and no much larger clone is one base apart.

Sequencing took place on an Illumina NovaSeq 6000. TCRalpha and TCRbeta cDNA libraries were constructed by 5'RACE with constant-segment primers, with sample barcodes and unique molecular identifiers being introduced. RNA was extracted from every sample with Trizol reagent. Amplification of the libraries took two PCR steps, and the second step added a second sample barcode plus Illumina TruSeq adapters. Libraries were sequenced on an Illumina NovaSeq with 2 x 150 bp paired-end reads. The original pipeline was this. Reads were demultiplexed and collapsed into UMI-guided consensus sequences with migec v1.2.7. With mixcr v2.1.11, UMI consensuses were aligned to TRA and TRB V and J templates and assembled into clonotypes. Expanded or contracted clonotypes were those called significant by both edgeR and NoisET, with noise models trained on biological replicates. For edgeR calls, a false discovery rate-adjusted p below 0.01 and a log2 fold-change threshold of 1 were applied. As an exploratory analysis of dynamics, max-normalized trajectories of the 1000 most abundant clonotypes were examined by PCA with hierarchical clustering. The CD4 or CD8 phenotype of responding clones was assigned using the separately sequenced CD4+ and CD8+ repertoires. The public reads were run again by TCRdb, first through fastp at Q25 and then through MiXCR, and only productive beta chains were kept. Every entry covers one CDR3 protein and lists the most common genes and DNA from its rows. TCRdb's processing, not the authors', yielded these V and J calls. Across this sample there are 150,000 to 200,000 distinct CDR3 sequences, with approximately 10% seen only once. The top ten constitute approximately 3.4% of the sample.

The CDR3 runs 12 amino acids, cysteine and valine included. The retained sequence is limited to the CDR3, 36 bases, with the frame set at the first base. CDR1 is given as SNHLY and CDR2 as FYNNEI, both from the germline V gene. V loses 6 bases of germline sequence and J loses 0 bases, and the interval between the two ends is 6 bases. The sequence joins TRBV2 to TRBJ2-7, with no reliable assignment of the D segment. Sequencing was performed on PBMCs or a T cell subset sorted from them (not recorded which). This receptor was obtained from a man in his late teens or twenties who had mild COVID-19 (a few samples of this study predate the infection). The sample titles of this study are shuffled in the database, so cell type and time point are left out; the donor was told from shared clones. CDR3 sequence: CASSVSSYEQYV. The nucleotides are TGTGCCAGCAGCGTCAGCTCCTACGAGCAGTACGTC.